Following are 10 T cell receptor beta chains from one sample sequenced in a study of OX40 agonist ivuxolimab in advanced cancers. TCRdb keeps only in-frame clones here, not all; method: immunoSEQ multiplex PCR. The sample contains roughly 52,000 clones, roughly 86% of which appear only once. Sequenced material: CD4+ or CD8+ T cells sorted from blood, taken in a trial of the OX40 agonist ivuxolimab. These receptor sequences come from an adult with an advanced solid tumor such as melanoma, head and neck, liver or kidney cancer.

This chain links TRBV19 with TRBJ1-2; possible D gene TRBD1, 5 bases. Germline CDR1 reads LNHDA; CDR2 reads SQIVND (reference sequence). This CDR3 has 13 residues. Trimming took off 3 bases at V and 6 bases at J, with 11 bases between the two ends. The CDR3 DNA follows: TGTGCCAGTAGTATCGGACATCGCGATGGCTACACCTTC. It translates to CASSIGHRDGYTF.

The CDR3 protein is CSVRPGGANTGELFF. The CDR3 bases are TGCAGCGTCCGCCCTGGCGGGGCGAACACCGGGGAGCTGTTTTTT. The chain joins TRBV29-1 to TRBJ2-2; D perhaps matches TRBD2 (6 bases). There are 15 residues in the CDR3. Trimming shortened V by 6 bases and J by 0 bases, and 14 bases separated the two germline ends. Germline assignment: CDR1 SQVTM and CDR2 ANQGSEA.

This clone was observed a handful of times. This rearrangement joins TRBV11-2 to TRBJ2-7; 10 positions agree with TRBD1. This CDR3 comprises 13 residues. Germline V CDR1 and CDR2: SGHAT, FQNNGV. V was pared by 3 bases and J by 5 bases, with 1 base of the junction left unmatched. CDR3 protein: CASSFGQGDEQYF. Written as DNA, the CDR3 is TGTGCCAGCAGCTTCGGACAGGGGGACGAGCAGTACTTC.

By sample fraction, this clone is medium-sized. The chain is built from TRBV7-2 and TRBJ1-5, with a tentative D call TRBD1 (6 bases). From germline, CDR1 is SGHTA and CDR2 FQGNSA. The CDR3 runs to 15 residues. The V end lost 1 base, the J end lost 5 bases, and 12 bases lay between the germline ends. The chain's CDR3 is CASSLESAGDQPQHF. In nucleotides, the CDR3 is TGTGCCAGCAGCTTAGAATCGGCAGGGGATCAGCCCCAGCATTTT.

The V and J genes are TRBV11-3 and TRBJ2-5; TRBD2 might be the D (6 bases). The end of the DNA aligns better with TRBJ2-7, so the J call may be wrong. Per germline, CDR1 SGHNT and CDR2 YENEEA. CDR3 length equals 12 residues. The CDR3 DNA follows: TGTGCCAGCAGCCTGGGAGGACACGAGCAGTACTTC. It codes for CASSLGGHEQYF.

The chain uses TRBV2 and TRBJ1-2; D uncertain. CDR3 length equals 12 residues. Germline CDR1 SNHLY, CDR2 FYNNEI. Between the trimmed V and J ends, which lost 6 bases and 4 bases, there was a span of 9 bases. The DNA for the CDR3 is TGTGCCAGCAGGAGAGACGCCTATGGCTACACCTTC. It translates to CASRRDAYGYTF.

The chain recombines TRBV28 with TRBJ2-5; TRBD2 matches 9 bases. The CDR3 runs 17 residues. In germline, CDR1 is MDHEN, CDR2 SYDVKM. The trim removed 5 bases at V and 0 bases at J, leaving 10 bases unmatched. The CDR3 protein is CASSGASGALYQETQYF. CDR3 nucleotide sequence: TGTGCCAGCAGTGGGGCTAGCGGGGCCCTTTACCAAGAGACCCAGTACTTC.

CDR3 DNA sequence: TGTGCCTGGAGCGACAGGGGGGACTATGGCTACACCTTC. It yields the protein CAWSDRGDYGYTF. The chain couples TRBV30 to TRBJ1-2, with 9 bases that match TRBD1. Germline assignment: CDR1 GTSNPN and CDR2 SVGIG (reference sequence). V shed 3 bases and J 3 bases; nucleotides not matched to a gene: 2. The CDR3 covers 13 residues.

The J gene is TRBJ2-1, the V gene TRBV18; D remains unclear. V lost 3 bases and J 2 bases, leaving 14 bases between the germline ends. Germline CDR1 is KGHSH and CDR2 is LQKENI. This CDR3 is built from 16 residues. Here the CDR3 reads CASSPQGGIPYNEQFF. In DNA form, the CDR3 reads TGTGCCAGCTCACCCCAAGGCGGTATTCCCTACAATGAGCAGTTCTTC.

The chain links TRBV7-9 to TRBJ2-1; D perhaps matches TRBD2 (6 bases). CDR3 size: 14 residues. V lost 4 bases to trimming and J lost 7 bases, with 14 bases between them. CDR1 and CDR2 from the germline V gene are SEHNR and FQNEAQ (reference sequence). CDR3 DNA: TGTGCCAGCAGCTCCCCCGGGACTCTTAATGAGCAGTTCTTC. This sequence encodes CASSSPGTLNEQFF. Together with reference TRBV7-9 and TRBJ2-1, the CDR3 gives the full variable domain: DTGVSQNPRHKITKRGQNVTFRCDPISEHNRLYWYRQTLGQGPEFLTYFQNEAQLEKSRLLSDRFSAERPKGSFSTLEIQRTEQGDSAMYLCASSSPGTLNEQFFGPGTRLTVL.